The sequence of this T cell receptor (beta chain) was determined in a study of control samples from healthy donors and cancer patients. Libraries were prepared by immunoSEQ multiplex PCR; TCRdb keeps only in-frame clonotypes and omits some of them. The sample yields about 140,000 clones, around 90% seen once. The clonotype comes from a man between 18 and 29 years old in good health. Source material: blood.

The CDR3 nucleotides read TGTGCCAGCAGTTTAGCGGGGGAGTCACCCCTCCACTTT. Protein: CASSLAGESPLHF. This sequence joins TRBV6-2 or TRBV6-3 and TRBJ1-6; possibly TRBD1 for D (5 bases). Germline lookup yields CDR1 MNHEY and CDR2 SVGEGT. This CDR3 contains 13 residues. Trimming cost V 4 bases and J 10 bases, with 11 bases left between them.